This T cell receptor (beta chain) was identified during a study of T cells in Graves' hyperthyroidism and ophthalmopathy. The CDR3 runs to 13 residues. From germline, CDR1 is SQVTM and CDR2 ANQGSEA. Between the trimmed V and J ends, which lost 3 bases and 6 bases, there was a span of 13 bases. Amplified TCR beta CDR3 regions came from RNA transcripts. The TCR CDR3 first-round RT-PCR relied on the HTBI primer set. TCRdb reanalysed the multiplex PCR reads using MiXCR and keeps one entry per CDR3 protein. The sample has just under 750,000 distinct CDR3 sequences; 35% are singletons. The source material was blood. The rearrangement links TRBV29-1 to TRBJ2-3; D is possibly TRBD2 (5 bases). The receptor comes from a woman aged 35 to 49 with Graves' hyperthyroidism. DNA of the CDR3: TGCAGCGTTGACGACGGGGTAGATGATACGCAGTATTTT. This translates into CSVDDGVDDTQYF.